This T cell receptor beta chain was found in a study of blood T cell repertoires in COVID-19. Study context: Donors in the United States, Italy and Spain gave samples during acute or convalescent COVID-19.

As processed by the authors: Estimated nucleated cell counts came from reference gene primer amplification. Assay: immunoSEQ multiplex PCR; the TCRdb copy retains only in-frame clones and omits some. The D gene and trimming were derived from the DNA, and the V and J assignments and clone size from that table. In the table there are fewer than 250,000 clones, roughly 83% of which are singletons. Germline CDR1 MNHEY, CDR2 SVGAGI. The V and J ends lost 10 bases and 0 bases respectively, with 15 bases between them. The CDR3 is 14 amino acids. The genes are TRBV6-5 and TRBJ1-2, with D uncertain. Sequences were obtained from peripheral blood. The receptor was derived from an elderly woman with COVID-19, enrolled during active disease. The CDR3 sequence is CAISRELANYGYTF. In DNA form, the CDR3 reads TGTGCCATCAGCCGGGAATTGGCTAACTATGGCTACACCTTC.